This paragraph covers one T cell receptor beta chain sequence. Its antigen is not identified. Clones were sequenced by immunoSEQ multiplex PCR, and TCRdb holds only the in-frame ones, with some missing. The sample shows about 340,000 clones, roughly 93% of them seen only once. Time point specified: blood from clinic visit 5 months post-surgery; TSC patient then seizure free. The sequenced cases were selected for having the highest brain T cell transcript signatures. At least one anti-epileptic drug was given before surgery. The CDR3 loop spans 18 amino acids. CDR1 and CDR2 from the germline V gene are KGHSH and LQKENI. V was pared by 3 bases and J by 1 base, with 13 bases of the junction left unmatched. The record originates from a study of brain T cells in children with intractable seizures. General study findings and limits: Pre- and post-surgery blood differed in depth, so pre-surgery absences may be undersampling.

The sample in question was peripheral blood, obtained more than 4 months after surgery. The receptor's source is a boy younger than two with tuberous sclerosis and intractable seizures. The rearrangement links TRBV18 to TRBJ1-1, with 8 nucleotides matching TRBD1. Here the CDR3 reads CASSPRRTGGDPNTEAFF. In nucleotides, the CDR3 is TGTGCCAGCTCACCGCGTCGAACAGGGGGTGATCCGAACACTGAAGCTTTCTTT.